This T cell receptor beta chain was observed in a study of shared clonotypes between healthy human individuals. Measured with immunoSEQ multiplex PCR; TCRdb has only the in-frame clones, and not every one. This repertoire shows some 1 million clones, about 77% found once; its top ten account for roughly 1.5%. Regarding this clone: Its target is not known.

Findings and limits, study-wide: Estimated richness values were generally larger in naive subsets than in memory subsets. Sample collection involved blood only; tissue repertoires are likely different. Clonotype sharing across several donors was observed for approximately 5% of naive CD4 clonotypes. Generation probabilities were higher for clonotypes shared across all four sorted-subset donors than for unshared ones.

This CDR3 contains 14 residues. Germline V lookup: CDR1 SGHKS, CDR2 YYEKEE (reference sequence). V shed 4 bases and J shed 4 bases, with 14 bases lying between them. V usage is TRBV5-5 and J usage is TRBJ2-5, with D perhaps being TRBD1 or TRBD2 (6 bases each). This TCR came from a man between 18 and 29 years old in good health. Sequencing used memory CD4+ T cells sorted from blood. Subset indicated: CD45RA-negative fraction. The CDR3 bases are TGTGCCAGCAGCCGTACACAGGGAGGAGAGACCCAGTACTTC. It specifies CASSRTQGGETQYF.